This T cell receptor (beta chain) emerged from a study of cytomegalovirus exposure and HLA in healthy donors. Amplification used 60 Vbeta primers and 13 Jbeta primers. Clones were read by immunoSEQ multiplex PCR, and TCRdb kept only the in-frame ones, dropping some. Of some 110,000 clones detected, roughly 77% appear once; the ten largest clones hold around 5.2%. This CDR3 has 17 amino acids. Germline CDR1 MGHRA, CDR2 YSYEKL. V trimming: 4 bases; J trimming: 6 bases; junction bases outside the gene matches: 10. Sequenced sample: PBMCs. The clonotype was recovered from a man in his fifties or sixties in good health and CMV-seropositive. The V call is TRBV4-1, the J call TRBJ1-6; 9 bases line up with TRBD1. The CDR3 nucleotides are TGCGCCAGCAGCCCCCTGACAGGGGGATTTGGTAATTCACCCCTCCACTTT. Protein: CASSPLTGGFGNSPLHF.